Listed below are T cell receptor beta chains from one sample, sequenced in a study. TCRdb processed the 5' RACE reads anew with MiXCR; each CDR3 protein has one entry. The sample contains over 25,000 distinct CDR3 sequences, under 30% of which appear only once. Sequenced sample: naive CD4+ T cells sorted from a lymph node. Every receptor here comes from a female donor with breast cancer. The CDR3 runs from the conserved cysteine through the conserved F or W. D genes are given only for firm matches. Expanded clones are given a class, and other clones once, few, many or no size at all.

TRBV27	.	.	12	TRBJ2-2	CASSRYTGELFF	TGTGCCAGCAGTAGGTACACCGGGGAGCTGTTTTTT
TRBV25-1	.	many	15	TRBJ2-4	CASSGPWGAKNIQYF	TGTGCCAGCAGTGGGCCGTGGGGGGCCAAAAACATTCAGTACTTC
TRBV5-1	TRBD1	.	17	TRBJ2-3	CASSFRTGTDSTDTQYF	TGCGCCAGCAGCTTCAGAACCGGGACAGACAGCACAGATACGCAGTATTTT
TRBV27	.	once	14	TRBJ2-5	CASKERGVKETQYF	TGTGCCAGCAAGGAAAGGGGCGTTAAAGAGACCCAGTACTTC
TRBV6-5	.	few	13	TRBJ2-5	CASSRTWQETQYF	TGTGCCAGCAGTCGAACTTGGCAAGAGACCCAGTACTTC
TRBV5-1	.	many	15	TRBJ1-6	CASSSGGASNSPLHF	TGCGCCAGCAGCTCCGGGGGCGCGTCAAATTCACCCCTCCACTTT
TRBV9	TRBD2	.	15	TRBJ2-1	CASSVGLAGFQEQFF	TGTGCCAGCAGCGTAGGGCTAGCGGGATTTCAGGAGCAGTTCTTC
TRBV7-3	.	many	13	TRBJ1-1	CASSLRGSTEAFF	TGTGCCAGCAGCTTGAGGGGGAGCACTGAAGCTTTCTTT
TRBV7-2	TRBD2	.	18	TRBJ2-1	CASSSERLAGALHGEQFF	TGTGCCAGCAGCTCTGAAAGACTAGCGGGAGCACTCCACGGTGAGCAGTTCTTC
TRBV20-1	TRBD1	.	13	TRBJ1-5	CSAKTGLGQPQHF	TGCAGTGCTAAGACAGGGCTTGGACAGCCCCAGCATTTT
TRBV4-1	TRBD2	many	15	TRBJ2-2	CASGVGGSGTGELFF	TGCGCCAGCGGGGTGGGCGGGAGCGGCACCGGGGAGCTGTTTTTT
TRBV5-1	.	few	13	TRBJ1-2	CASSLANNYGYTF	TGCGCCAGCAGCTTGGCTAATAACTATGGCTACACCTTC
TRBV20-1	TRBD2	.	15	TRBJ2-1	CSASQSSGRNDEQFF	TGCAGTGCTAGTCAGTCCAGCGGGAGGAACGATGAGCAGTTCTTC
TRBV5-1	.	medium-sized	16	TRBJ1-2	CASSLGGSSKADGYTF	TGCGCCAGCAGCTTGGGGGGTAGCTCGAAGGCGGATGGCTACACCTTC
TRBV3-1	.	few	14	TRBJ1-5	CASSQGLSNQPQHF	TGTGCCAGCAGCCAGGGGCTTAGCAATCAGCCCCAGCATTTT
TRBV3-1	.	.	13	TRBJ2-1	CASSQNLGRRRFF	TGTGCCAGCAGCCAAAATCTCGGGAGAAGGCGGTTCTTC
TRBV20-1	TRBD2	.	15	TRBJ2-3	CSAPQSGRATDTQYF	TGCAGTGCTCCCCAGAGCGGGAGGGCCACAGATACGCAGTATTTT
TRBV13	.	.	14	TRBJ2-6	CASARGTGANVLTF	TGTGCCTCGGCGCGGGGCACTGGGGCCAACGTCCTGACTTTC
TRBV12-3/TRBV12-4	TRBD1	many	15	TRBJ1-2	CASIPNRQGAYGYTF	TGTGCCAGCATCCCTAACAGACAGGGCGCCTATGGCTACACCTTC
TRBV3-1	.	.	14	TRBJ2-7	CASSQGQSVYEQYF	TGTGCCAGCAGCCAAGGACAGAGCGTCTACGAGCAGTACTTC
TRBV29-1	.	few	14	TRBJ1-2	CSSSPGPQIYGYTF	TGCAGCTCATCCCCGGGACCGCAAATCTATGGCTACACCTTC
TRBV7-8	TRBD1	many	18	TRBJ1-5	CASSLVAQGASRNQPQHF	TGTGCCAGCAGCTTAGTGGCTCAGGGGGCGAGTCGAAATCAGCCCCAGCATTTT